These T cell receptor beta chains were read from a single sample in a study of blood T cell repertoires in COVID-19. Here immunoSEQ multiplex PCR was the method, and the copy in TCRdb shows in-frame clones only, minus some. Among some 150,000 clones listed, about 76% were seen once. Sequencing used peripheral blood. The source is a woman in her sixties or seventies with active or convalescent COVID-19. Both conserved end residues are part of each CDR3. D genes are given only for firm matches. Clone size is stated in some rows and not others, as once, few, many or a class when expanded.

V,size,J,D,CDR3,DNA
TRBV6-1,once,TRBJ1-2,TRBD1,CASSEATGADYGYTF,TGTGCCAGCAGTGAAGCGACAGGGGCGGACTATGGCTACACCTTC
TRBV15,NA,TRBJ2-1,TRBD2,CATSRDPGLADEQFF,TGTGCCACCAGCAGAGATCCGGGGCTAGCGGATGAGCAGTTCTTC
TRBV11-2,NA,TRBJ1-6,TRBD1,CASSLAGTGRSPLHF,TGTGCCAGCAGCTTAGCAGGGACAGGGCGTTCACCCCTCCACTTT
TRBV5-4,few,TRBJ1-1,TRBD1,CASSRQGGLNTEAFF,TGTGCCAGCAGCAGGCAGGGGGGATTGAACACTGAAGCTTTCTTT
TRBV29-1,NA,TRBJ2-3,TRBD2,CSVEVASGRSWDTDTQYF,TGCAGCGTTGAAGTGGCCAGCGGGAGAAGTTGGGACACAGATACGCAGTATTTT
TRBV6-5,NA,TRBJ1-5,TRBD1,CASSLGTGVQPQHF,TGTGCCAGCAGTCTAGGGACAGGGGTTCAGCCCCAGCATTTT
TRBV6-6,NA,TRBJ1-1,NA,CASSYIINTEAFF,TGTGCCAGCAGTTACATCATCAACACTGAAGCTTTCTTT
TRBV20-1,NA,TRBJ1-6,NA,CSASPGGSYNSPLHF,TGCAGTGCTAGTCCTGGGGGGTCCTATAATTCACCCCTCCACTTT
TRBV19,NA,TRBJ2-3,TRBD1,CASADPSLAGQGFTDTQYF,TGTGCCAGCGCCGACCCCAGCCTGGCGGGACAGGGGTTCACAGATACGCAGTATTTT
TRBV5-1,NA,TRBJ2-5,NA,CASSLSFGRETQYF,TGCGCCAGCAGCTTGTCTTTTGGGAGGGAGACCCAGTACTTC
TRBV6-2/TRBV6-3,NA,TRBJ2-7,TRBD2,CASSPGTSGIGTYEQYF,TGTGCCAGCAGTCCCGGGACTAGCGGGATCGGGACCTACGAGCAGTACTTC
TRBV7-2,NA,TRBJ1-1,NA,CASSFLLRGGAFF,TGTGCCAGCAGCTTCCTATTAAGGGGGGGAGCTTTCTTT
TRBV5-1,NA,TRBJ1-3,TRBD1,CASSSSGTADGNTIYF,TGCGCCAGCAGCAGCTCGGGGACAGCCGATGGAAACACCATATATTTT
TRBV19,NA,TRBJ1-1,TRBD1,CATGQGIRKTEAFF,TGTGCCACCGGACAGGGGATAAGAAAAACTGAAGCTTTCTTT
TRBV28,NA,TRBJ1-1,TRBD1,CASSFRGRDTEAFF,TGTGCCAGCAGTTTCAGGGGGCGGGACACTGAAGCTTTCTTT
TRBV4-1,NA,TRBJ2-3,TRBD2,CASSQERREGDTQYF,TGCGCCAGCAGCCAAGAGAGGCGGGAGGGGGATACGCAGTATTTT
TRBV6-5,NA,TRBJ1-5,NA,CASTTYPGYNQPQHF,TGTGCCAGCACCACTTACCCAGGGTACAATCAGCCCCAGCATTTT